The 16 T cell receptor beta chains listed next were all sequenced from one sample in a study of shared clonotypes between healthy human individuals. The protocol was immunoSEQ multiplex PCR, while the TCRdb copy is restricted to in-frame clones and leaves out a portion. The repertoire holds some 700,000 clones, 90% seen once, with 34% in the top ten. The sequenced sample was memory CD8+ T cells from PBMCs. The subset denotes: CD45RO+ cells pooled with CCR7-negative TemRA cells. Source of these receptors: a man in his late teens or twenties in good health. Some clones in this sample may be carry-over from other donors' samples.

The rearrangement links TRBV4-1 to TRBJ2-3; TRBD2 might be the D (5 bases). CDR3 length: 16 amino acids. CDR1 and CDR2 from the germline V gene are MGHRA and YSYEKL. V lost 0 bases and J lost 3, with 13 bases in between. CDR3 loop: CASSQDDVSGTDTQYF. Written as DNA, the CDR3 is TGCGCCAGCAGCCAAGATGACGTGTCGGGAACAGATACGCAGTATTTT.

This chain connects TRBV7-2 to TRBJ1-2; D is undetermined. The CDR3 contains 16 residues. From germline, CDR1 is SGHTA and CDR2 FQGNSA. V was clipped by 1 base and J by 3 bases, with 15 bases between them. The CDR3: CASSLVGEQPYYGYTF. In DNA form, the CDR3 reads TGTGCCAGCAGCTTAGTTGGAGAGCAGCCCTACTATGGCTACACCTTC.

The genes are TRBV4-1 and TRBJ2-7; TRBD2 matches at 9 bases. Per germline, CDR1 MGHRA and CDR2 YSYEKL. The CDR3 covers 16 residues. V shed 3 bases and J 3 bases; nucleotides not matched to a gene: 9. The CDR3, as DNA: TGCGCCAGCAGCCATCTGACTAGCGGCAGGGGCTACGAGCAGTACTTC. The encoded protein is CASSHLTSGRGYEQYF.

The J gene is TRBJ2-2, the V gene TRBV7-9; TRBD1 matches at 7 bases. The germline CDR1 and CDR2 sequences are SEHNR and FQNEAQ (reference sequence). There are 18 residues in the CDR3. The V segment lost 1 base and the J segment 3 bases; nucleotides outside the gene matches: 11. CDR3 residues: CASSLEPRTGPHTGELFF. CDR3 DNA: TGTGCCAGCAGCTTAGAACCCCGGACAGGCCCCCACACCGGGGAGCTGTTTTTT.

This chain joins TRBV27 and TRBJ2-1; TRBD2 matches 14 bases. The CDR3 has 17 residues. The germline V gene encodes CDR1 MNHEY and CDR2 SMNVEV (reference sequence). Germline trimming cut 6 bases from V and 9 bases from J; bases unmatched to any gene: 13. CDR3 amino acids: CASSSTGTSGSFIEQFF. In nucleotides, the CDR3 is TGTGCCAGCAGCTCAACCGGGACTAGCGGGAGCTTCATTGAGCAGTTCTTC.

This chain links TRBV28 with TRBJ2-3; 7 positions match TRBD1. Unmatched junction bases numbered 8, after V lost 6 bases and J lost 5 bases. Per germline, CDR1 MDHEN and CDR2 SYDVKM. The CDR3 loop spans 14 amino acids. The CDR3 sequence: CASSTTGEIDTQYF. In nucleotides, the CDR3 is TGTGCCAGCAGCACCACAGGGGAGATAGATACGCAGTATTTT.

The chain combines TRBV5-1 with TRBJ1-5, with D possibly TRBD1 on 5 matching bases. Trimming pared 4 bases from V and 4 bases from J, leaving 15 bases between. The CDR3 spans 15 residues. Looked up from germline, CDR1 is SGHRS and CDR2 is YFSETQ. This CDR3 reads CASSLDPEGNQPQHF. CDR3 in DNA: TGCGCCAGCAGCCTCGATCCGGAGGGGAATCAGCCCCAGCATTTT.

The chain recombines TRBV6-5 with TRBJ2-7, with D possibly matching TRBD2 (7 bases). V lost 6 bases and J 4 bases, leaving 19 bases between the germline ends. The CDR3 sequence is 15 residues long. Germline V gene data show CDR1 as MNHEY and CDR2 as SVGAGI. The CDR3 nucleotides are TGTGCCAGCAGGCCGTCGGGGGGCGGGTTATACGAGCAGTACTTC. Translated, it gives CASRPSGGGLYEQYF.

This clone is a singleton in its sample. The rearrangement uses TRBV7-6 and TRBJ2-1; the match to TRBD2 covers 15 bases. Germline-derived CDR1 and CDR2 are SGHVS and FNYEAQ. The CDR3 loop spans 15 amino acids. The trim removed 4 bases at V and 8 bases at J, leaving 3 bases unmatched. The CDR3 is CASSWTSGRADEQFF. CDR3 coding DNA: TGTGCCAGCAGCTGGACTAGCGGGAGGGCCGATGAGCAGTTCTTC. Using reference TRBV7-6 and TRBJ2-1 for the parts outside the CDR3, the full variable domain is GAGVSQSPRYKVTKRGQDVALRCDPISGHVSLYWYRQALGQGPEFLTYFNYEAQQDKSGLPNDRFSAERPEGSISTLTIQRTEQRDSAMYRCASSWTSGRADEQFFGPGTRLTVL.

The V call is TRBV28, the J call TRBJ1-5, with TRBD1 matching 7 bases. Germline V gives CDR1 MDHEN, CDR2 SYDVKM. Trimming removed 5 bases from V and 4 bases from J; junction bases left unmatched: 8. This CDR3 spans 15 amino acids. CDR3 region: CASSAPRGLNQPQHF. DNA of the CDR3: TGTGCCAGCAGTGCCCCGAGGGGGCTTAATCAGCCCCAGCATTTT. Filled out from reference TRBV28 and TRBJ1-5, the complete variable domain reads DVKVTQSSRYLVKRTGEKVFLECVQDMDHENMFWYRQDPGLGLRLIYFSYDVKMKEKGDIPEGYSVSREKKERFSLILESASTNQTSMYLCASSAPRGLNQPQHFGDGTRLSIL.

This chain connects TRBV9 to TRBJ1-1; 8 nucleotides match TRBD1. Germline V gene sequence: CDR1 SGDLS, CDR2 YYNGEE. The CDR3 is made up of 12 amino acids. The V segment lost 3 bases and the J segment 11 bases; nucleotides outside the gene matches: 6. Here the CDR3 reads CASSAGQGRAFF. The CDR3 DNA reads TGTGCCAGCAGCGCCGGACAGGGTCGGGCTTTCTTT.

This clone has just a few counts. The genes are TRBV6-5 and TRBJ1-2, with D hard to call. Germline V gene lookup returns CDR1 MNHEY and CDR2 SVGAGI. CDR3 length: 13 residues. Deletions cut 2 bases from V and 7 bases from J, with 11 bases between. CDR3 protein: CASSYPEAGGYTF. The CDR3 nucleotides are TGTGCCAGCAGTTACCCGGAGGCGGGTGGCTACACCTTC.

The genes are TRBV5-1 and TRBJ1-2; the match to TRBD1 covers 10 bases. The ends lost 3 bases at V and 10 bases at J; junction bases unmatched: 6. Germline values: CDR1 SGHRS, CDR2 YFSETQ. CDR3 size: 13 residues. Here the CDR3 DNA reads TGCGCCAGCAGCTCTGGGGACAGGGGCGACTACACCTTC. Protein product: CASSSGDRGDYTF.

The chain carries TRBV7-8 and TRBJ2-7; 7 bases fit TRBD2. V was pared by 4 bases and J by 2 bases, with 8 bases of the junction left unmatched. The CDR3 is made up of 15 amino acids. Germline CDR1 is SGHVS and CDR2 is FQNEAQ. The chain's CDR3 is CASSSGGGLTYEQYF. DNA of the CDR3: TGTGCCAGCAGCTCCGGGGGAGGGCTCACCTACGAGCAGTACTTC. Filled out from reference TRBV7-8 and TRBJ2-7, the complete variable domain reads GAGVSQSPRYKVAKRGQDVALRCDPISGHVSLFWYQQALGQGPEFLTYFQNEAQLDKSGLPSDRFFAERPEGSVSTLKIQRTQQEDSAVYLCASSSGGGLTYEQYFGPGTRLTVT.

This clone has just a few counts. The chain recombines TRBV10-3 with TRBJ2-2; the match to TRBD2 covers 13 bases. V was clipped by 9 bases and J by 3 bases; unmatched bases: 16. The germline V gene has CDR1 ENHRY and CDR2 SYGVKD. The CDR3 is 19 amino acids. The CDR3: CAISRRTSGRGSDTGELFF. The CDR3 DNA reads TGTGCCATTAGCAGAAGGACTAGCGGGAGAGGTTCAGACACCGGGGAGCTGTTTTTT.

The chain employs TRBV28 and TRBJ2-3; D is possibly TRBD1 (7 bases). The length of the CDR3 is 13 residues. The germline V gene has CDR1 MDHEN and CDR2 SYDVKM. V lost 6 bases, J lost 8 bases, and 15 bases lay in between. CDR3 sequence (DNA): TGTGCCAGCAGCTGGACGGAGGGGGCTACGCAGTATTTT. Its protein is CASSWTEGATQYF.